This record covers a single TCR beta chain. Its antigen specificity is not known. No per-base quality is available; no much larger clone lies one base away. This specimen belongs to a study of pediatric ulcerative colitis (dated by TCRdb to between 2017 and 2020). Study-wide context: Under ten ulcerative colitis patients had pancolitis and two had left-sided colitis, with histology consistent with ulcerative colitis in all. Roughly ten newly diagnosed, treatment-naive pediatric ulcerative colitis patients and a few non-IBD control children each provided paired blood and rectal samples. The Pediatric Ulcerative Colitis Activity Index classified a couple of patients as having mild disease, four as having moderate disease and three as having acute severe colitis.

Results and caveats for the whole study, not just this receptor: For technical reasons, the blood samples of a couple of patients yielded substantially fewer templates, so those samples were excluded from the blood-rectal overlap analysis. Features of the rectal repertoire distinguished controls, mild-moderate colitis patients and acute severe colitis patients, and in acute severe colitis rectal diversity was lower because of clonal expansions. Because repertoires came from total lymphocyte DNA, patterns in rare subsets such as regulatory T cells may not be reflected. Two rectal CDR3 clonotypes were detected in all ulcerative colitis patients and were not detected in any of the controls. Significantly higher autologous blood-rectal clonal overlap was found in ulcerative colitis patients than in controls, which suggested increased T cell trafficking to inflamed tissue. With only a handful of individuals, the healthy control group was small.

Through the immunoSEQ TRB Survey service, multiplex V and J primers were used to amplify rearranged CDR3 beta regions from genomic DNA. To keep sequencing depth equal across samples, survey-level depth of up to 500,000 reads per sample was applied. Libraries were purified and pooled, and sequencing was performed on Illumina technology. As for the original processing: immunoSEQ online tools were used for productive clonality, sample overlap, pairwise scatters, CDR3 beta length, V/D/J gene usage and productiveness. Calculated diversity was defined as the number of unique rearrangements divided by total templates, multiplied by 100, and Shannon and Simpson indices were computed as well. For principal component analysis, Z-score normalized data were analyzed with the R prcomp function and the ggbiplot package. Blood-rectal clonal overlap within each subject was quantified with Morisita's index. TCRdb re-hosts the immuneACCESS table, in-frame sequences only. Its copies lack some clones; in the studies checked, an unresolved V gene accounts for under half of them, and the cause for the rest is not known. V, J and clone size are those of that table, while D and trimming were read from the DNA. Recorded for this sample are around 61,000 clones; about 86% of them occurred a single time. The ten largest clones capture about 3% of the sample.

CDR3 length: 12 amino acids, cysteine to phenylalanine. Only CDR3 DNA is held: 36 bases, read in frame from base 1. CDR1 and CDR2, looked up from the germline V gene, are MNHNS and SASEGT. V drops 5 bases and J drops 2 bases, leaving 5 bases in between. Before the diagnostic colonoscopy, none of the ulcerative colitis patients had been given immunosuppressive medication. Blood was sampled at the time of the colonoscopy. The Wizard kit (Promega) was used to extract genomic DNA from blood and intestinal samples. Sequencing was done on a sample of blood. The sequence came from a boy younger than 18 with severe ulcerative colitis. The rearrangement joined TRBV6-1 to TRBJ2-3; no confident D gene assignment can be made. The DNA reads as follows: TGTGCCAGCAGTTTTGCCACAGATACGCAGTATTTT. Translation gives CASSFATDTQYF.